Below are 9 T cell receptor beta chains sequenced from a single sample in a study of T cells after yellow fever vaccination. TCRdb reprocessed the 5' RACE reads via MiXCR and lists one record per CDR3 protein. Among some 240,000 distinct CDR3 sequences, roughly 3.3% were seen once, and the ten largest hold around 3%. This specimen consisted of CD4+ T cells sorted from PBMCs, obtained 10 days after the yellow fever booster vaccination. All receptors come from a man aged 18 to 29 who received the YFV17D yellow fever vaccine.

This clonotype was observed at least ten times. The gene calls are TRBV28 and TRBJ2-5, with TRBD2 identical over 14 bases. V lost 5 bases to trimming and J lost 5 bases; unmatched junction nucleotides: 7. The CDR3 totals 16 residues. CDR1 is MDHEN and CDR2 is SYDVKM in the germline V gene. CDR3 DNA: TGTGCCAGCAGTCGCGGGACTAGCGGGGGATTTGAGACCCAGTACTTC. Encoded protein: CASSRGTSGGFETQYF.

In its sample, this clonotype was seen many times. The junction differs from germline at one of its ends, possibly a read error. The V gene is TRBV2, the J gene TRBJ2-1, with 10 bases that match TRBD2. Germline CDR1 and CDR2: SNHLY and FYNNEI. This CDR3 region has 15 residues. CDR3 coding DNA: TGTGCCAGCAGGGAAGGGAGCGGGGGGGCCCATGAGCAGTTCTTC. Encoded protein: CASREGSGGAHEQFF.

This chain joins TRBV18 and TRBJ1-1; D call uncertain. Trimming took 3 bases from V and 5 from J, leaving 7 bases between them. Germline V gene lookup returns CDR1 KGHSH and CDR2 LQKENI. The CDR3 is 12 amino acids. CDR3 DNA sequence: TGTGCCAGCTCACCGGGCGAGACTGAAGCTTTCTTT. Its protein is CASSPGETEAFF.

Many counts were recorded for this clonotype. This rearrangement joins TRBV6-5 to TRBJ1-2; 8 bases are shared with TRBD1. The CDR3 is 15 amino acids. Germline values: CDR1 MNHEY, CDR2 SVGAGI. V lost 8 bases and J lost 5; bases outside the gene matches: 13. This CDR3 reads CASYSGGGVRYGYTF. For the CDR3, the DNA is TGTGCCAGCTATTCAGGGGGCGGTGTTAGGTATGGCTACACCTTC.

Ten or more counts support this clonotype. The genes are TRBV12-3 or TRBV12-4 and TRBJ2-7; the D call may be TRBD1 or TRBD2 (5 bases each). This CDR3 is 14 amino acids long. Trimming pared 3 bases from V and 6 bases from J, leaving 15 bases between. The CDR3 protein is CASSFGGRRSEQYF. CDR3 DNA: TGTGCCAGCAGTTTTGGGGGAAGGAGGTCCGAGCAGTACTTC.

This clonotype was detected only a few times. CDR3 sequence reads: CASSVGGKQRETQYF. CDR3 DNA: TGTGCCAGCAGCGTAGGCGGTAAGCAAAGAGAGACCCAGTACTTC. The rearrangement links TRBV9 to TRBJ2-5; D is ambiguous. CDR3 length: 15 amino acids. V was shortened by 0 bases and J by 4 bases, with 13 bases between the two germline ends. From germline, CDR1 is SGDLS and CDR2 YYNGEE.

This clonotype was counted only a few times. CDR3 bases: TGTGCCAGCAGTGACAATGAGCAGTTCTTC. This sequence encodes CASSDNEQFF. The chain couples TRBV6-6 to TRBJ2-1; D remains unclear. Germline V gene lookup returns CDR1 MNHNY and CDR2 SVGAGI (reference sequence). Deletions cut 5 bases from V and 5 bases from J, with 1 base between. The CDR3 is 10 amino acids.

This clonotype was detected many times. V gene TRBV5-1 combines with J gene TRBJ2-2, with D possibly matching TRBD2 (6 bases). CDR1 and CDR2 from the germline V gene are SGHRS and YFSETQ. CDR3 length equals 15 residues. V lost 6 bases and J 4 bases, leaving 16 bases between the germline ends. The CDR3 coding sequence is TGCGCCAGCATTCAGGGAGGCCGGGGCACCGGGGAGCTGTTTTTT. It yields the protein CASIQGGRGTGELFF.

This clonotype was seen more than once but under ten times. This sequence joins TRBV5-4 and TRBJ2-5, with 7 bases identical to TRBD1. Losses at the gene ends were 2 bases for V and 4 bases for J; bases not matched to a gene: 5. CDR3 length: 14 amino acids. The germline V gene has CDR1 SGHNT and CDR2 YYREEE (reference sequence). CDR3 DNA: TGTGCCAGCAGCTTCTCAGCAGGGGGAGAGACCCAGTACTTC. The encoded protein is CASSFSAGGETQYF.